These 26 T cell receptor beta chains were sequenced from one sample in a study of T cell changes during pregnancy in multiple sclerosis. Some clones are missing from TCRdb's copy, which holds only in-frame ones; the method was immunoSEQ multiplex PCR. Of about 40,000 clones in the sample, about 90% were seen once. This sample comprised peripheral blood, obtained in the first trimester of pregnancy. These receptors were obtained from a female donor in good health, enrolled as a control in a pregnancy study.

CDR3 bases: TGTGCCAGCAGCCAAGATAGGACAGATGGCTACACCTTC. Encoded protein: CASSQDRTDGYTF. The chain uses TRBV4-2 and TRBJ1-2; a possible D gene is TRBD1 (6 bases). The CDR3 loop spans 13 amino acids. Germline V CDR1 and CDR2: LGHNA, YNFKEQ. The germline V and J ends were trimmed by 0 bases and 6 bases, with 8 bases remaining between them.

The chain links TRBV5-6 to TRBJ2-7; tentatively, D is TRBD2 (6 bases). V was shortened by 4 bases and J by 1 base, with 9 bases between the two germline ends. The CDR3 spans 13 residues. Germline V gene sequence: CDR1 SGHDT, CDR2 YYEEEE. In DNA form, the CDR3 reads TGTGCCAGCAGCCATGGGGGGTCCTACGAGCAGTACTTC. Encoded protein: CASSHGGSYEQYF.

The chain recombines TRBV9 with TRBJ2-2; weak D call: TRBD2 (5 bases). Germline V gives CDR1 SGDLS, CDR2 YYNGEE. The CDR3 runs 14 residues. Trimming took off 2 bases at V and 5 bases at J, with 10 bases between the two ends. DNA for the CDR3: TGTGCCAGCAGCGTGGACTCACGAACCGGGGAGCTGTTTTTT. It specifies CASSVDSRTGELFF.

The V gene is TRBV9, the J gene TRBJ1-1, with D perhaps matching TRBD1 (5 bases). The germline V gene has CDR1 SGDLS and CDR2 YYNGEE. This CDR3 is 13 amino acids long. Trimming pared 2 bases from V and 3 bases from J, leaving 8 bases between. Written as DNA, the CDR3 is TGTGCCAGCAGCGTCGACAGACACACTGAAGCTTTCTTT. Translating it yields CASSVDRHTEAFF.

The chain employs TRBV2 and TRBJ1-3; TRBD1 matches 7 bases. Looked up from germline, CDR1 is SNHLY and CDR2 is FYNNEI. The CDR3 has 14 residues. V dropped 6 bases and J dropped 4; count of bases not matched to a gene: 6. The CDR3 reads CASRTGAGGNTIYF. CDR3 DNA sequence: TGTGCCAGCAGAACAGGGGCCGGGGGAAACACCATATATTTT.

The table lists this clone with a count of one. In DNA form, the CDR3 reads TGTGCCACCAGGACACAGGAGCCAGATACGCAGTATTTT. It is translated as CATRTQEPDTQYF. The chain employs TRBV15 and TRBJ2-3; D is perhaps TRBD1 (5 bases). The CDR3 sequence is 13 residues long. Trimming shortened V by 6 bases and J by 4 bases, and 11 bases separated the two germline ends. Germline V CDR1 and CDR2: LNHNV, YYDKDF (reference sequence). Full variable domain (outside the CDR3, taken from reference TRBV15 and TRBJ2-3): DAMVIQNPRYQVTQFGKPVTLSCSQTLNHNVMYWYQQKSSQAPKLLFHYYDKDFNNEADTPDNFQSRRPNTSFCFLDIRSPGLGDTAMYLCATRTQEPDTQYFGPGTRLTVL.

The chain combines TRBV30 with TRBJ2-7; TRBD2 agrees at 8 bases. CDR1 and CDR2 (germline): GTSNPN, SVGIG (reference sequence). The CDR3 length is 14 residues. Trimming at V came to 3 bases and at J to 6 bases, leaving 10 bases not matched to a gene. The CDR3 loop reads CAWRSGAGESEQYF. CDR3 sequence (DNA): TGTGCCTGGAGGTCAGGAGCGGGAGAAAGCGAGCAGTACTTC.

The rearrangement links TRBV6-1 to TRBJ1-4; 9 nucleotides align to TRBD1. V trimming: 0 bases; J trimming: 4 bases; junction bases outside the gene matches: 0. Germline lookup yields CDR1 MNHNS and CDR2 SASEGT. The CDR3 sequence is 15 residues long. CDR3 nucleotide sequence: TGTGCCAGCAGTGAAGCGACAGGGGGTAATGAAAAACTGTTTTTT. Translation: CASSEATGGNEKLFF.

The chain has TRBV7-9 and TRBJ1-1; D possibly corresponds to TRBD1 (5 bases). Trimming cost V 2 bases and J 11 bases, with 12 bases left between them. CDR1 and CDR2 (germline): SEHNR, FQNEAQ (reference sequence). The CDR3 length is 12 residues. The CDR3 sequence is CASSLTDSRAFF. The DNA of the CDR3 is TGTGCCAGCAGCTTAACCGACAGTAGGGCTTTCTTT.

The CDR3 reads CASSLAKGSYNEQFF. Written as DNA, the CDR3 is TGTGCCAGCAGCTTAGCTAAGGGGTCGTACAATGAGCAGTTCTTC. The chain carries TRBV7-2 and TRBJ2-1, with D perhaps TRBD1 (5 bases). There are 15 residues in the CDR3. The V end lost 0 bases, the J end lost 4 bases, and 10 bases lay between the germline ends. Germline V lookup: CDR1 SGHTA, CDR2 FQGNSA.

The chain recombines TRBV9 with TRBJ2-2, with D hard to call. Germline lookup yields CDR1 SGDLS and CDR2 YYNGEE. Deletions cut 3 bases from V and 2 bases from J, with 5 bases between. The CDR3 covers 13 residues. The CDR3 reads CASSASNTGELFF. The CDR3 DNA is TGTGCCAGCAGCGCAAGCAACACCGGGGAGCTGTTTTTT. The whole variable domain, filled in from reference TRBV9 and TRBJ2-2, reads DSGVTQTPKHLITATGQRVTLRCSPRSGDLSVYWYQQSLDQGLQFLIQYYNGEERAKGNILERFSAQQFPDLHSELNLSSLELGDSALYFCASSASNTGELFFGEGSRLTVL.

The chain is built from TRBV27 and TRBJ2-3; 7 bases map to TRBD2. Germline CDR1 is MNHEY and CDR2 is SMNVEV (reference sequence). Germline trimming cut 2 bases from V and 2 bases from J; bases unmatched to any gene: 4. CDR3 length: 15 amino acids. CDR3 loop: CASSLRDYLTDTQYF. The CDR3 region has the DNA TGTGCCAGCAGTTTACGGGACTACCTCACAGATACGCAGTATTTT.

V usage is TRBV29-1 and J usage is TRBJ2-5; weak D call: TRBD2 (5 bases). This CDR3 comprises 14 residues. Trimming took off 8 bases at V and 5 bases at J, with 21 bases between the two ends. In germline, CDR1 is SQVTM, CDR2 ANQGSEA. In DNA, the CDR3 is TGCAGCACCTCGGGATTGGCAGTGAGGGAGACCCAGTACTTC. Its protein is CSTSGLAVRETQYF.

V is TRBV6-5 and J is TRBJ1-2; D is unclear. The V end lost 0 bases, the J end lost 8 bases, and 7 bases lay between the germline ends. The germline V gene encodes CDR1 MNHEY and CDR2 SVGAGI. The CDR3 spans 12 residues. The CDR3 protein is CASSYSEGGYTF. The CDR3 DNA reads TGTGCCAGCAGTTACTCGGAGGGCGGCTACACCTTC.

The chain has TRBV11-3 and TRBJ2-7; the match to TRBD2 covers 7 bases. Trimming cost V 0 bases and J 6 bases; bases outside gene matches: 11. CDR1 and CDR2 from the germline V gene are SGHNT and YENEEA. There are 16 residues in the CDR3. As DNA, the CDR3 is TGTGCCAGCAGCTTAGATCGGGGGGATCTCCCCGTCGAGCAGTACTTC. Translated: CASSLDRGDLPVEQYF. The whole variable domain, remainder taken from reference TRBV11-3 and TRBJ2-7, is EAGVVQSPRYKIIEKKQPVAFWCNPISGHNTLYWYLQNLGQGPELLIRYENEEAVDDSQLPKDRFSAERLKGVDSTLKIQPAELGDSAVYLCASSLDRGDLPVEQYFGPGTRLTVT.

This chain joins TRBV19 and TRBJ1-1, with 8 positions matching TRBD1. In germline, CDR1 is LNHDA, CDR2 SQIVND (reference sequence). CDR3 length: 14 residues. V was clipped by 6 bases and J by 5 bases; unmatched bases: 8. CDR3 amino acids: CASSSTGARTEAFF. The CDR3 DNA follows: TGTGCCAGTAGCTCGACAGGGGCCCGTACTGAAGCTTTCTTT.

This clone was seen only a few times. The chain has TRBV5-4 and TRBJ2-5; D possibly corresponds to TRBD1 (5 bases). The CDR3 length is 16 residues. V lost 0 bases and J lost 0, with 12 bases in between. Germline CDR1 SGHNT, CDR2 YYREEE (reference sequence). The CDR3 nucleotides are TGTGCCAGCAGCTTGGCCGGCAGGGCGTACCAAGAGACCCAGTACTTC. Translating it yields CASSLAGRAYQETQYF.

This chain joins TRBV5-5 and TRBJ2-5; TRBD2 matches 11 bases. CDR3 length equals 15 residues. From germline, CDR1 is SGHKS and CDR2 YYEKEE (reference sequence). V dropped 3 bases and J dropped 2; count of bases not matched to a gene: 3. CDR3 nucleotide sequence: TGTGCCAGCAGCTACGCTAGCGGGAGGCAAGAGACCCAGTACTTC. Its protein is CASSYASGRQETQYF.

The gene calls are TRBV28 and TRBJ1-6; D possibly corresponds to TRBD1 (5 bases). Trimming pared 10 bases from V and 8 bases from J, leaving 21 bases between. The germline V gene has CDR1 MDHEN and CDR2 SYDVKM. The CDR3 runs 15 residues. The DNA of the CDR3 is TGTGCCACGGATCCCGGCGGGGTGGGGGATTCACCCCTCCACTTT. Protein product: CATDPGGVGDSPLHF.

The rearrangement uses TRBV30 and TRBJ1-4; D is unclear. Trimming took 1 base from V and 7 from J, leaving 13 bases between them. The CDR3 is made up of 14 amino acids. CDR1 is GTSNPN, CDR2 SVGIG, per germline (reference sequence). The CDR3 spells CAWSAVSTSEKLFF. In nucleotides, the CDR3 is TGTGCCTGGAGTGCCGTCAGTACGTCTGAAAAACTGTTTTTT.

This chain connects TRBV2 to TRBJ1-5; TRBD1 agrees at 7 bases. Looked up from germline, CDR1 is SNHLY and CDR2 is FYNNEI. The CDR3 totals 14 residues. Trimming cost V 3 bases and J 4 bases; bases outside gene matches: 3. The CDR3 region is CASSDGRGNQPQHF. The CDR3 DNA is TGTGCCAGCAGTGACGGCAGGGGGAATCAGCCCCAGCATTTT. Full variable domain (outside the CDR3, taken from reference TRBV2 and TRBJ1-5): EPEVTQTPSHQVTQMGQEVILRCVPISNHLYFYWYRQILGQKVEFLVSFYNNEISEKSEIFDDQFSVERPDGSNFTLKIRSTKLEDSAMYFCASSDGRGNQPQHFGDGTRLSIL.

V is TRBV9 and J is TRBJ2-4, with D unresolved. In germline, CDR1 is SGDLS, CDR2 YYNGEE. The CDR3 extends over 13 amino acids. The V end lost 4 bases, the J end lost 4 bases, and 9 bases lay between the germline ends. CDR3 sequence: CASSLGAKNIQYF. The CDR3 bases are TGTGCCAGCAGCCTAGGAGCGAAAAACATTCAGTACTTC.

V gene TRBV18 combines with J gene TRBJ1-3; D call uncertain. The V and J ends lost 6 bases and 0 bases respectively, with 12 bases between them. The CDR3 totals 15 residues. Germline loops: CDR1 KGHSH, CDR2 LQKENI. CDR3 sequence reads: CASSPGPTSGNTIYF. CDR3 DNA: TGTGCCAGCTCTCCCGGTCCCACCTCTGGAAACACCATATATTTT.

The V gene is TRBV5-4, the J gene TRBJ1-1; possibly TRBD1 for D (5 bases). The CDR3 sequence is 16 residues long. Trimming took off 3 bases at V and 3 bases at J, with 18 bases between the two ends. CDR1 is SGHNT, CDR2 YYREEE, per germline (reference sequence). The DNA of the CDR3 is TGTGCCAGCAGCTCTCCTGGTAGGGGTTTCGACACTGAAGCTTTCTTT. Its translation is CASSSPGRGFDTEAFF.

CDR3: CATLAGLGKETQYF. The CDR3 region has the DNA TGTGCCACCCTGGCGGGGTTGGGCAAAGAGACCCAGTACTTC. The chain couples TRBV5-8 to TRBJ2-5; perhaps TRBD2 as D (6 bases). This CDR3 has 14 amino acids. Germline V gene lookup returns CDR1 SGHTS and CDR2 YDEGEE. V was pared by 9 bases and J by 3 bases, with 18 bases between.

This clone has only a few counts. The chain uses TRBV5-1 and TRBJ2-2; no definite D call. Germline V lookup: CDR1 SGHRS, CDR2 YFSETQ. This CDR3 is built from 14 residues. With 0 bases removed from V and 4 bases from J, the gap between germline ends came to 7 bases. CDR3 amino acids: CASSLAASTGELFF. CDR3 sequence (DNA): TGCGCCAGCAGCTTGGCAGCGTCCACCGGGGAGCTGTTTTTT.